This TCR beta chain is drawn from a study of shared clonotypes between healthy human individuals. In regard to this clone: Other DNA sequences within the sample encode an identical CDR3.

The CDR3 is made up of 12 amino acids. Trimming left V 1 base short and J 3 bases short, with 4 bases between. Germline V gene sequence: CDR1 SGHRS, CDR2 YFSETQ. All donors were healthy HIV-negative adults lacking recent acute infections or vaccinations. Method: immunoSEQ multiplex PCR; TCRdb's copy keeps in-frame clones and lacks some. The table records millions of clones, approximately 92% of them present only once. The V gene is TRBV5-1, the J gene TRBJ2-5; D call uncertain. The sequence came from a man between 18 and 29 years old in good health. Sequenced input: naive CD4+ T cells sorted from blood. Described subset: CD45RA+ positively selected. CDR3 sequence: CASSLLKETQYF. The CDR3 coding sequence is TGCGCCAGCAGCTTGCTTAAAGAGACCCAGTACTTC.